A single sample gave rise to the 28 T cell receptor beta chains below, sequenced in a study of beta chain features in type 1 diabetes. Study outcomes and limitations: The study found moderately but significantly shorter TCRB CDR3s in all four CD4+ subsets of Type 1 diabetes patients.

Antigens for these TCRs are unknown. TCRB transcripts that were expressed got sequenced, as all of the isolated RNA had been reverse transcribed. Data came from immunoSEQ multiplex PCR; TCRdb stores just in-frame clones and leaves some out. The sample holds about 160,000 clones, roughly 8% seen once. Input material: central memory CD4+ T cells from blood. Receptors were obtained from a man between 18 and 29 years old with type 1 diabetes.

The chain joins TRBV5-1 to TRBJ2-1; 8 nucleotides align to TRBD2. The V segment lost 2 bases and the J segment 9 bases; nucleotides outside the gene matches: 10. The CDR3 has 15 amino acids. Germline V gene sequence: CDR1 SGHRS, CDR2 YFSETQ. The CDR3 nucleotides read TGCGCCAGCAGCTTAACTAGCGGCCCGGACGGTGAGCAGTTCTTC. As protein: CASSLTSGPDGEQFF.

The CDR3 DNA follows: TGTGCCAGCAGCCGATTATCAGTGGACTATGGCTACACCTTC. The encoded protein is CASSRLSVDYGYTF. The J gene is TRBJ1-2, the V gene TRBV14, with D unclear. In germline, CDR1 is SGHDN, CDR2 FVKESK. CDR3 length: 14 residues. Trimming removed 4 bases at V and 3 bases at J, with 12 bases between.

The chain links TRBV5-4 to TRBJ2-1; possibly TRBD1 for D (6 bases). V was trimmed by 4 bases and J by 8 bases, leaving 13 bases between them. This CDR3 contains 13 residues. Germline assignment: CDR1 SGHNT and CDR2 YYREEE (reference sequence). This CDR3 reads CASSLENRDEQFF. For the CDR3, the DNA is TGTGCCAGCAGCCTGGAAAACAGGGATGAGCAGTTCTTC. The full variable domain, completed using reference TRBV5-4 and TRBJ2-1, is ETGVTQSPTHLIKTRGQQVTLRCSSQSGHNTVSWYQQALGQGPQFIFQYYREEENGRGNFPPRFSGLQFPNYSSELNVNALELDDSALYLCASSLENRDEQFFGPGTRLTVL.

This clone was counted a few times. This chain links TRBV13 with TRBJ2-7, with 8 nucleotides matching TRBD2. Germline-derived CDR1 and CDR2 are PRHDT and FYEKMQ (reference sequence). V lost 4 bases, J lost 0 bases, and 8 bases stayed unmatched. The CDR3 sequence is 16 residues long. For the CDR3, the DNA is TGTGCCAGCAGCTCGGGGGGCGGGAGGAGCTCCTACGAGCAGTACTTC. The encoded protein is CASSSGGGRSSYEQYF.

This clone turned up a few times. The chain has TRBV7-2 and TRBJ1-3; D call uncertain. CDR1 SGHTA and CDR2 FQGNSA come from the germline V gene. V lost 3 bases and J 5 bases, leaving 8 bases between the germline ends. This CDR3 is 13 amino acids long. This CDR3 reads CASSLDWRNTIYF. As DNA, the CDR3 is TGTGCCAGCAGCTTGGACTGGAGAAACACCATATATTTT. The whole variable domain, remainder taken from reference TRBV7-2 and TRBJ1-3, is GAGVSQSPSNKVTEKGKDVELRCDPISGHTALYWYRQSLGQGLEFLIYFQGNSAPDKSGLPSDRFSAERTGGSVSTLTIQRTQQEDSAVYLCASSLDWRNTIYFGEGSWLTVV.

This rearrangement joins TRBV30 to TRBJ2-1, with 8 bases that match TRBD2. V dropped 0 bases and J dropped 6; count of bases not matched to a gene: 13. This CDR3 contains 17 residues. CDR1 and CDR2 from the germline V gene are GTSNPN and SVGIG (reference sequence). The DNA for the CDR3 is TGTGCCTGGAGTGTGGGAGCGGGGGTCTCCCCCCGCAATGAGCAGTTCTTC. This codes for CAWSVGAGVSPRNEQFF.

This rearrangement joins TRBV27 to TRBJ1-5; D unresolved. CDR3 length: 14 residues. CDR1 MNHEY and CDR2 SMNVEV come from the germline V gene (reference sequence). The V end was cut by 6 bases, the J end by 4 bases, with 13 bases between. The CDR3: CASRSPSGNQPQHF. CDR3 nucleotides: TGTGCCAGCAGGTCCCCCTCCGGTAATCAGCCCCAGCATTTT.

The chain employs TRBV6-5 and TRBJ2-1, with 10 bases that match TRBD2. The J segment lost 5 bases and the V segment lost 2 bases, leaving 6 bases of the junction unmatched. This CDR3 is built from 16 residues. Germline CDR1 reads MNHEY; CDR2 reads SVGAGI. The CDR3 coding sequence is TGTGCCAGCAGTTACGAAAGCGGGAGGGTCGACAATGAGCAGTTCTTC. It codes for CASSYESGRVDNEQFF.

The chain combines TRBV30 with TRBJ1-4; 7 nucleotides align to TRBD1. This CDR3 region has 15 residues. In germline, CDR1 is GTSNPN, CDR2 SVGIG (reference sequence). The trim removed 2 bases at V and 2 bases at J, leaving 5 bases unmatched. This CDR3 reads CAWSRQGGTNEKLFF. Here the CDR3 DNA reads TGTGCCTGGAGTCGACAGGGTGGTACTAATGAAAAACTGTTTTTT.

The chain combines TRBV29-1 with TRBJ2-3; 7 bases match TRBD2. This CDR3 contains 17 residues. The germline CDR1 and CDR2 sequences are SQVTM and ANQGSEA. The ends lost 1 base at V and 0 bases at J; junction bases unmatched: 10. As DNA, the CDR3 is TGCAGCGTTGAAGCCCCCCAACTAGCGTCTAGCACAGATACGCAGTATTTT. This gives the protein CSVEAPQLASSTDTQYF.

This clone was detected a few times. The chain links TRBV30 to TRBJ2-3; TRBD2 matches 11 bases. This CDR3 spans 18 amino acids. With 0 bases clipped from V and 0 bases from J, the junction kept 8 bases outside the gene matches. From germline, CDR1 is GTSNPN and CDR2 SVGIG (reference sequence). For the CDR3, the DNA is TGTGCCTGGAGTGTACTCCCGTGGACTAGCGGGAGCACAGATACGCAGTATTTT. This gives the protein CAWSVLPWTSGSTDTQYF.

A few counts support this clone. This chain connects TRBV7-6 to TRBJ2-3, with 8 positions matching TRBD1. Trimming at V came to 2 bases and at J to 3 bases, leaving 1 base not matched to a gene. The V gene's germline CDR1 is SGHVS and CDR2 FNYEAQ. This CDR3 comprises 14 residues. The CDR3 DNA follows: TGTGCCAGCAGCTTAACAGGGGGAACAGATACGCAGTATTTT. This sequence encodes CASSLTGGTDTQYF.

The V gene is TRBV28, the J gene TRBJ1-1; D may be TRBD1 (5 bases). With 5 bases removed from V and 0 bases from J, the gap between germline ends came to 13 bases. The CDR3 sequence is 15 residues long. Germline loops: CDR1 MDHEN, CDR2 SYDVKM. Here the CDR3 reads CASSPTVTMNTEAFF. CDR3 sequence (DNA): TGTGCCAGCAGTCCGACAGTTACGATGAACACTGAAGCTTTCTTT. The complete variable domain, with remaining parts taken from reference TRBV28 and TRBJ1-1, reads DVKVTQSSRYLVKRTGEKVFLECVQDMDHENMFWYRQDPGLGLRLIYFSYDVKMKEKGDIPEGYSVSREKKERFSLILESASTNQTSMYLCASSPTVTMNTEAFFGQGTRLTVV.

This clone appeared a few times. This chain uses TRBV7-2 with TRBJ1-2; 10 bases fit TRBD1. Germline CDR1 SGHTA, CDR2 FQGNSA. The CDR3 is 16 residues long. V shed 5 bases, J shed 5 bases, and the junction held 11 bases outside the gene matches. The CDR3 sequence: CASSQHMGTGDYGYTF. The CDR3 nucleotides read TGTGCCAGCAGCCAGCATATGGGGACAGGGGATTATGGCTACACCTTC.

The CDR3 DNA sequence: TGTGCCAGCAGCTCCCAGGGATATCAGGTGGATACGCAGTATTTT. This encodes CASSSQGYQVDTQYF. V and J are TRBV5-6 and TRBJ2-3; possibly TRBD1 for D (5 bases). The CDR3 covers 15 residues. Trimming took off 3 bases at V and 6 bases at J, with 17 bases between the two ends. Per the germline V gene, CDR1 is SGHDT and CDR2 is YYEEEE.

The CDR3 nucleotides are TGTGCCTGGAGTAGTTGGGACAGGGGAAACACTGAAGCTTTCTTT. Protein: CAWSSWDRGNTEAFF. V usage is TRBV30 and J usage is TRBJ1-1, with 10 bases matching TRBD1. Looked up from germline, CDR1 is GTSNPN and CDR2 is SVGIG (reference sequence). The V gene end was trimmed by 2 bases and the J gene end by 2 bases; junction bases not matched to a gene: 5. The CDR3 sequence is 15 residues long. The full variable domain, completed using reference TRBV30 and TRBJ1-1, is SQTIHQWPATLVQPVGSPLSLECTVEGTSNPNLYWYRQAAGRGLQLLFYSVGIGQISSEVPQNLSASRPQDRQFILSSKKLLLSDSGFYLCAWSSWDRGNTEAFFGQGTRLTVV.

The rearrangement joins TRBV5-4 to TRBJ2-5; tentative D call: TRBD1 (5 bases). Germline lookup yields CDR1 SGHNT and CDR2 YYREEE (reference sequence). The CDR3 has 16 amino acids. Trimming left V 2 bases short and J 3 bases short, with 17 bases between. The CDR3 DNA sequence: TGTGCCAGCAGCTTAGAATTAACAGGACAAGAAGAGACCCAGTACTTC. Translation: CASSLELTGQEETQYF.

This chain joins TRBV4-3 and TRBJ2-3, with 12 positions matching TRBD2. Per the germline V gene, CDR1 is LGHNA and CDR2 is YSLEER. The CDR3 consists of 16 residues. V lost 4 bases to trimming and J lost 4 bases; unmatched junction nucleotides: 6. CDR3 in DNA: TGCGCCAGCAGCCGTGGGCTAGCGGGGGGGCCAGATACGCAGTATTTT. Its protein product is CASSRGLAGGPDTQYF.

The V call is TRBV7-2, the J call TRBJ1-2; no clear D gene. V lost 6 bases to trimming and J lost 3 bases, with 11 bases between them. Germline V gives CDR1 SGHTA, CDR2 FQGNSA. The CDR3 loop spans 13 amino acids. CDR3 amino acids: CASSAGTDYGYTF. CDR3 sequence (DNA): TGTGCCAGCAGTGCGGGCACTGACTATGGCTACACCTTC.

The rearrangement joins TRBV6-5 to TRBJ1-1, with 7 positions matching TRBD1. V lost 7 bases to trimming and J lost 5 bases; unmatched junction nucleotides: 10. Germline V gene lookup returns CDR1 MNHEY and CDR2 SVGAGI. The CDR3 loop spans 14 amino acids. CDR3 nucleotide sequence: TGTGCCAGCAACAGACAGGGAGTTGGGACTGAAGCTTTCTTT. Residues: CASNRQGVGTEAFF.

The chain carries TRBV14 and TRBJ1-2; D is uncertain. Trimming took 4 bases from V and 8 from J, leaving 14 bases between them. The CDR3 sequence is 13 residues long. Germline V CDR1 and CDR2: SGHDN, FVKESK. CDR3 DNA sequence: TGTGCCAGCAGCCCTCGCATAGTCGGGGGCTACACCTTC. This gives the protein CASSPRIVGGYTF. The variable domain in full, completed from reference TRBV14 and TRBJ1-2, reads EAGVTQFPSHSVIEKGQTVTLRCDPISGHDNLYWYRRVMGKEIKFLLHFVKESKQDESGMPNNRFLAERTGGTYSTLKVQPAELEDSGVYFCASSPRIVGGYTFGSGTRLTVV.

V gene TRBV16 combines with J gene TRBJ2-7, with 7 bases aligning to TRBD1. The CDR3 sequence is 14 residues long. Trimming at V came to 7 bases and at J to 4 bases, leaving 10 bases not matched to a gene. Germline-derived CDR1 and CDR2 are KGHSY and FQNENV. CDR3 DNA: TGTGCCAGCAACCTACAGGGGAATCAATACGAGCAGTACTTC. It is translated as CASNLQGNQYEQYF.

As concerns this clone: Other DNA sequences in this sample translate to the same CDR3. This chain joins TRBV2 and TRBJ2-5, with D hard to call. This CDR3 comprises 11 residues. The V gene's germline CDR1 is SNHLY and CDR2 FYNNEI. Trimming shortened V by 2 bases and J by 5 bases, and 3 bases separated the two germline ends. CDR3 sequence: CASSERETQYF. CDR3 coding DNA: TGTGCCAGCAGTGAACGGGAGACCCAGTACTTC.

V gene TRBV14 combines with J gene TRBJ2-1; no reliable D call. There are 13 residues in the CDR3. Germline V gives CDR1 SGHDN, CDR2 FVKESK. V lost 1 base and J 2 bases, leaving 3 bases between the germline ends. The CDR3 bases are TGTGCCAGCAGCCAAGCCACCTACAATGAGCAGTTCTTC. Translating gives CASSQATYNEQFF.

In this sample, this clone turned up a few times. The rearrangement joins TRBV5-4 to TRBJ1-6, with D perhaps matching TRBD1 (6 bases). Germline V lookup: CDR1 SGHNT, CDR2 YYREEE (reference sequence). This CDR3 is 13 amino acids long. The CDR3 sequence is CAQGEGVNSPLHF. DNA for the CDR3: TGTGCTCAAGGGGAGGGGGTGAATTCACCCCTCCACTTT.

In this sample, this clone turned up many times. The chain is built from TRBV29-1 and TRBJ2-7, with a tentative D call TRBD1 (6 bases). Per germline, CDR1 SQVTM and CDR2 ANQGSEA. The CDR3 runs 11 residues. Trimming took 6 bases from V and 4 from J, leaving 10 bases between them. Here the CDR3 reads CSVQGAYEQYF. The CDR3 nucleotides are TGCAGCGTACAGGGAGCGTACGAGCAGTACTTC.

Ten or more counts support this clone. The chain has TRBV28 and TRBJ2-2, with D perhaps matching TRBD1 (6 bases). Trimming shortened V by 3 bases and J by 2 bases, and 10 bases separated the two germline ends. Germline values: CDR1 MDHEN, CDR2 SYDVKM. The CDR3 runs to 15 residues. The CDR3 spells CASSFGQFNTGELFF. The CDR3 DNA reads as TGTGCCAGCAGTTTCGGACAGTTTAACACCGGGGAGCTGTTTTTT.

This clone was detected only a few times. As DNA, the CDR3 is TGTGCCACCGACCAGAGGGGGCCTTCCTTTGAAGCTTTCTTT. Translated: CATDQRGPSFEAFF. This chain connects TRBV28 to TRBJ1-1; 7 bases match TRBD1. Trimming removed 10 bases from V and 7 bases from J; junction bases left unmatched: 15. The germline gives CDR1 MDHEN, CDR2 SYDVKM. The CDR3 contains 14 residues.